This T cell receptor (beta chain) originates from a study of CD8 T cells in ankylosing spondylitis. Study-wide findings and caveats: Significant enrichment of disease-linked clones was reported in matched ankylosing spondylitis synovial fluid. Within ankylosing spondylitis blood, a TCR beta motif made up of seven to nine highly homologous variants appeared to be characteristic.

The sample holds a few counts of this clonotype. The antigen is undetermined. TCRdb re-derived calls from the 5' RACE reads in MiXCR, one entry per CDR3 protein. The profile shows 350,000 to 400,000 distinct CDR3 sequences, 20% to 25% of them singletons. The clonotype originates from a male donor with ankylosing spondylitis or in good health (not recorded which). Source material: blood, either unsorted or a sorted T cell fraction (not recorded which).

The CDR3, as DNA: TGCGCCAGCAGCTGGGGGACAGAGACCTACGAGCAGTACTTC. Translation: CASSWGTETYEQYF. This rearrangement joins TRBV5-1 to TRBJ2-7; 7 positions agree with TRBD1. Losses at the gene ends were 3 bases for V and 2 bases for J; bases not matched to a gene: 5. The V gene's germline CDR1 is SGHRS and CDR2 YFSETQ. The CDR3 runs to 14 residues.